The entry below describes one TCR beta chain. Its specificity is unknown. V gave up 2 bases and J gave up 9 bases, with 11 bases separating them. The CDR3 runs to 13 residues. Germline V gene lookup returns CDR1 ENHRY and CDR2 SYGVKD. The sample originates from a study of blood T cells in healthy people across ages. Findings and caveats of the study: Strong correlation existed between TCR beta diversity and naive T cell percentage.

The use of a sample-barcoded 5' primer and a J-beta primer mix characterized a second PCR of roughly 6 to 11 cycles. Every sample gave at least 2.5 million paired-end reads containing CDR3. One entry per CDR3 protein, called by TCRdb with MiXCR from the 5' RACE reads. Here the sample spans over 700,000 distinct CDR3 sequences, approximately 25% being singletons. This same sample was also part of a study on T cells of mothers and their children. That source adds: The whole RNA yield was converted to cDNA, roughly 1.5 ug per 15 ul. The yield was over 8.5 million TCR beta CDR3 reads from each mother and a few million from each child.

This receptor was taken from a boy aged 5-17 years in good health. The V gene is TRBV10-3, the J gene TRBJ2-1; no clear D gene. The sequenced material came from blood. The CDR3: CAISEGLVAEQFF. DNA for the CDR3: TGTGCCATCAGTGAGGGTTTAGTGGCTGAGCAGTTCTTC.